This T cell receptor beta chain was captured in a study of low-dose radiotherapy and immunotherapy resistance in tumors. Study summary: Intravenous administration to patients comprised nivolumab at 240 mg every two weeks and ipilimumab at 1 mg/kg every six weeks. Alpha and beta chains were covered, as first-strand cDNA relied on TRAV- and TRBV-specific primers.

Time point of the sample: after trial treatment. Treatment noted: LDRT plus nivolumab, ipilimumab, low-dose cyclophosphamide and aspirin (RACIN trial). Those eligible were patients bearing advanced solid tumors lacking tumor-infiltrating lymphocytes. The CDR3 consists of 14 residues. The germline CDR1 and CDR2 sequences are SGHKS and YYEKEE (reference sequence). The V segment lost 2 bases and the J segment 8 bases; nucleotides outside the gene matches: 7. TCRs were put through approximately 21 PCR cycles of amplification with Phusion. A constant-region primer and the V-primer adapter served as the primer pair. TCRdb re-called the reads with MiXCR, one entry per CDR3 protein. The table has approximately 52,000 distinct CDR3 sequences, around 34% seen once; the top ten hold approximately 8.4%. This clonotype was counted many times.

Specimen: PBMCs, collected after low-dose radiotherapy plus immunotherapy. This chain connects TRBV5-5 to TRBJ2-1, with 7 nucleotides matching TRBD2. This receptor was obtained from a male donor with rectosigmoid adenocarcinoma. The CDR3 nucleotides are TGTGCCAGCAGCTTATCTATAGCGGGCTATGAGCAGTTCTTC. It translates to CASSLSIAGYEQFF.